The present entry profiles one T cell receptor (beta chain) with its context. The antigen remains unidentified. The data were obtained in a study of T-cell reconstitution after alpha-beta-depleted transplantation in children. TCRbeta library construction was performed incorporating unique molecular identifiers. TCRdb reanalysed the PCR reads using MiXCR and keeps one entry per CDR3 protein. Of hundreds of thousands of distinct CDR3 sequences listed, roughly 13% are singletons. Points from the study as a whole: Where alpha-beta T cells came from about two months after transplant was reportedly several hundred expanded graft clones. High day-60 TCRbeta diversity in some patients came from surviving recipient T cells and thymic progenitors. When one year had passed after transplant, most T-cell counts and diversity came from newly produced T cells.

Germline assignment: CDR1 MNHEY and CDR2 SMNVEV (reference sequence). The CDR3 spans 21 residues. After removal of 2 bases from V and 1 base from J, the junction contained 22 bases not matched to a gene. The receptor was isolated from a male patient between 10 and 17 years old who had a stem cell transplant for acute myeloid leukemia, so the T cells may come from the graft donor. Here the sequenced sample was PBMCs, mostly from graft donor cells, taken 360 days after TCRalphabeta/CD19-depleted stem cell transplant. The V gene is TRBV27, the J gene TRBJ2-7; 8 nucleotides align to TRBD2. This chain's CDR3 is CASSLRAREGLAGLLSYEQYF. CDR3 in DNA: TGTGCCAGCAGTTTAAGGGCCAGGGAAGGGCTAGCGGGCCTTTTATCCTACGAGCAGTACTTC.